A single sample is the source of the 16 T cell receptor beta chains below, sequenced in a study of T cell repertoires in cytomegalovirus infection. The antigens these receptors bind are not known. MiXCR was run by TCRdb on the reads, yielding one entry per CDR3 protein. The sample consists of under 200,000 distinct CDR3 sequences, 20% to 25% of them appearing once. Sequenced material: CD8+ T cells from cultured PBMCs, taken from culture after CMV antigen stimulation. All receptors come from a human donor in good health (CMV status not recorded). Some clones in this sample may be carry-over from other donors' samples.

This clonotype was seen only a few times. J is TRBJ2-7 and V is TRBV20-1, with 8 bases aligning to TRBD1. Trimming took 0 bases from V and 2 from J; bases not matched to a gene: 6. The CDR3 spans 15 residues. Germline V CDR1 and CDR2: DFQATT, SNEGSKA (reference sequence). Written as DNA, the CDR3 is TGCAGTGCTAGAGATGGGGGGACAGGAGCCTACGAGCAGTACTTC. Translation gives CSARDGGTGAYEQYF.

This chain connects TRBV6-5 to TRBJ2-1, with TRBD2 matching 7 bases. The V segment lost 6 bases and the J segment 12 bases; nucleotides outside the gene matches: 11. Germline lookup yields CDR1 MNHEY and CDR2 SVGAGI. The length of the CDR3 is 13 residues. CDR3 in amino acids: CASSPLRTSAQFF. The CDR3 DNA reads TGTGCCAGCAGCCCCTTACGTACTAGCGCGCAGTTCTTC.

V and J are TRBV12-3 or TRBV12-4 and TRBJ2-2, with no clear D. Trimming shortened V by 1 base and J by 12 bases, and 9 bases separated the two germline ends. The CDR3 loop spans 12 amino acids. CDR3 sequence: CASSLVTLQLFF. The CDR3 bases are TGTGCCAGCAGTTTAGTAACCTTGCAGCTGTTTTTT.

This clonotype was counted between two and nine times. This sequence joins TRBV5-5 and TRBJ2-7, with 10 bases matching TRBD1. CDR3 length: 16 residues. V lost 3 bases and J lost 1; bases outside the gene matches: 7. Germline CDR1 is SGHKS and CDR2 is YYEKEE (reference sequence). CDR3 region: CASSSGQGLTSYEQYF. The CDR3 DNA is TGTGCCAGCAGCTCGGGACAGGGGCTAACATCCTACGAGCAGTACTTC.

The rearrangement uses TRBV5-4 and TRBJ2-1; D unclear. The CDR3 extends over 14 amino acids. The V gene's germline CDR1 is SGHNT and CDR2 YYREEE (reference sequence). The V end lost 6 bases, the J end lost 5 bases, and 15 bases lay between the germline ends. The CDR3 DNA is TGTGCCAGCACCCCGTCCGGTTACGACAATGAGCAGTTCTTC. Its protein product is CASTPSGYDNEQFF. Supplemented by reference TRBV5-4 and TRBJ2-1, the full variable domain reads ETGVTQSPTHLIKTRGQQVTLRCSSQSGHNTVSWYQQALGQGPQFIFQYYREEENGRGNFPPRFSGLQFPNYSSELNVNALELDDSALYLCASTPSGYDNEQFFGPGTRLTVL.

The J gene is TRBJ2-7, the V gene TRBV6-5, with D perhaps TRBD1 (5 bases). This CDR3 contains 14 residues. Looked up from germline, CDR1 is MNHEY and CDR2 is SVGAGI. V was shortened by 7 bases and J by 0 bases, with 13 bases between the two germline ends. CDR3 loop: CASKAGINSYEQYF. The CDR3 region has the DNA TGTGCCAGCAAAGCAGGGATAAACTCCTACGAGCAGTACTTC.

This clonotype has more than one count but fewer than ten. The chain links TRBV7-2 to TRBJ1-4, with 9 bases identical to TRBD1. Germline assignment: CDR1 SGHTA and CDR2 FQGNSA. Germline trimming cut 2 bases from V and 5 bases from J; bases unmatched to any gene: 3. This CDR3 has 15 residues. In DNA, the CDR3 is TGTGCCAGCAGCTTACGGACAGGGGTGAATGAAAAACTGTTTTTT. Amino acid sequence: CASSLRTGVNEKLFF.

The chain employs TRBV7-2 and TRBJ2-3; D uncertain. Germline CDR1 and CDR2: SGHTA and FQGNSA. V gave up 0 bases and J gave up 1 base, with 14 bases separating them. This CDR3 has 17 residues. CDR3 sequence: CASSLAPRESRTDTQYF. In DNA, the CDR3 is TGTGCCAGCAGCTTAGCCCCCCGCGAGTCCCGCACAGATACGCAGTATTTT.

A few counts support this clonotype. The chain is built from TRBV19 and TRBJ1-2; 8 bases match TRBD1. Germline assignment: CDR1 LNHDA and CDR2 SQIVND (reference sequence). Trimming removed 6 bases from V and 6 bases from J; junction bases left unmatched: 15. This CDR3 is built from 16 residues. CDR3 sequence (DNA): TGTGCCAGTAGACCCCCCCTCTGGACAGGGAGGAATGGCTACACCTTC. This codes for CASRPPLWTGRNGYTF.

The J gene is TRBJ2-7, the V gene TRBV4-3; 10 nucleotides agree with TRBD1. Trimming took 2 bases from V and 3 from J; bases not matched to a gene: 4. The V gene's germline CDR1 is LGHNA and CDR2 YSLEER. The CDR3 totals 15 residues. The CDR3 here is CASSQSRTGGYEQYF. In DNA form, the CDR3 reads TGCGCCAGCAGCCAATCCCGGACAGGGGGCTACGAGCAGTACTTC.

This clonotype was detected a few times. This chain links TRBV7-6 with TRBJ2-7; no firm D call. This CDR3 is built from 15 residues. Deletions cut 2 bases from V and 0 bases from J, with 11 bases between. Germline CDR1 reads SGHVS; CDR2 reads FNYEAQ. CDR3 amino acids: CASSLFAGTSYEQYF. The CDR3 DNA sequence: TGTGCCAGCAGCTTATTCGCCGGAACCTCCTACGAGCAGTACTTC.

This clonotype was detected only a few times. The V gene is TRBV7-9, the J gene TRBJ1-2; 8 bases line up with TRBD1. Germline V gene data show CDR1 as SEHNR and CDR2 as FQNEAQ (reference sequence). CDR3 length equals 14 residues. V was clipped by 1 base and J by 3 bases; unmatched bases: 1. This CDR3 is CASSLEGQDYGYTF. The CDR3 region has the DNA TGTGCCAGCAGCTTAGAGGGACAGGACTATGGCTACACCTTC.

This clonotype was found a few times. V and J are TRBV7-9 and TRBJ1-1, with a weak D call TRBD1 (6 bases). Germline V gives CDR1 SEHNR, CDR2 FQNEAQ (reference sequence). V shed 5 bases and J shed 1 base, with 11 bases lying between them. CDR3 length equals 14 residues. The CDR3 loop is CASSDDRQNTEAFF. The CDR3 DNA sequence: TGTGCCAGCAGCGATGACAGGCAGAACACTGAAGCTTTCTTT.

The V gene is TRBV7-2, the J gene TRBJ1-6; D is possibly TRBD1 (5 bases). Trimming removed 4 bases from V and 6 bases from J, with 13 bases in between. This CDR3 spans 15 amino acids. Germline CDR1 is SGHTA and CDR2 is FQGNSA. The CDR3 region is CASSYDGGGNSPLHF. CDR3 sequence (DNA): TGTGCCAGCAGCTACGATGGTGGGGGTAATTCACCCCTCCACTTT.

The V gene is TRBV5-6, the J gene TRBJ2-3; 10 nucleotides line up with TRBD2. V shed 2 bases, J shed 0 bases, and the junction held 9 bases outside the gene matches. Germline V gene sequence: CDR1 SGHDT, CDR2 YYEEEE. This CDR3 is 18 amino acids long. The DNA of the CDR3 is TGTGCCAGCAGCTTCAGCGGGGGGGCCCCCACTAGCACAGATACGCAGTATTTT. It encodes CASSFSGGAPTSTDTQYF.

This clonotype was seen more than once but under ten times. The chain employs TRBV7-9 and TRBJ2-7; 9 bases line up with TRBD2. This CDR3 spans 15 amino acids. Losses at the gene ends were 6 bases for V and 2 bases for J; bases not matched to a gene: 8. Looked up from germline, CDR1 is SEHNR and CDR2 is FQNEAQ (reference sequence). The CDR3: CASSDERGAAYEQYF. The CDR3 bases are TGTGCCAGCAGTGACGAGCGGGGGGCCGCCTACGAGCAGTACTTC.